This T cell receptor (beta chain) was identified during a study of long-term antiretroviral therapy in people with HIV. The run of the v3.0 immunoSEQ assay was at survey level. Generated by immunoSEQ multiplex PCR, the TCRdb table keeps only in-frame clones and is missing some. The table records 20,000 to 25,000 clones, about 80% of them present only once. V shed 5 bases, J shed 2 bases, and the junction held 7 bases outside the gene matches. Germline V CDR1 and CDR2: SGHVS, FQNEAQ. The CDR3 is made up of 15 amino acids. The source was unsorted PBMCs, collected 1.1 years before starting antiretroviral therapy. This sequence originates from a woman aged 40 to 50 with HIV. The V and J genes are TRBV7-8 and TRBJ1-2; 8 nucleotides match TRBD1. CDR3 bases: TGTGCCAGCAGCGAACAGGGGGGACTCAACTATGGCTACACCTTC. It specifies CASSEQGGLNYGYTF.